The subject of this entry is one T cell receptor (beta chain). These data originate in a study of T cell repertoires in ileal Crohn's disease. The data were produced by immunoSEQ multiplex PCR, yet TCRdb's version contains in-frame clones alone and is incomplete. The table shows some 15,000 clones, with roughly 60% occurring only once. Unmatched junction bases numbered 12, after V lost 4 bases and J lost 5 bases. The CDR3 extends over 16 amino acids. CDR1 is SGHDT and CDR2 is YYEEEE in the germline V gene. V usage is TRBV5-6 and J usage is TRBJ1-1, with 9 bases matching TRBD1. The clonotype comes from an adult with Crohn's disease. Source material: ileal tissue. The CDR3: CASSSSENRGRTEAFF. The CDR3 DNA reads TGTGCCAGCAGCAGCAGCGAAAACAGGGGGCGAACTGAAGCTTTCTTT. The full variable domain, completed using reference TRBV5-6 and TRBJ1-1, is DAGVTQSPTHLIKTRGQQVTLRCSPKSGHDTVSWYQQALGQGPQFIFQYYEEEERQRGNFPDRFSGHQFPNYSSELNVNALLLGDSALYLCASSSSENRGRTEAFFGQGTRLTVV.